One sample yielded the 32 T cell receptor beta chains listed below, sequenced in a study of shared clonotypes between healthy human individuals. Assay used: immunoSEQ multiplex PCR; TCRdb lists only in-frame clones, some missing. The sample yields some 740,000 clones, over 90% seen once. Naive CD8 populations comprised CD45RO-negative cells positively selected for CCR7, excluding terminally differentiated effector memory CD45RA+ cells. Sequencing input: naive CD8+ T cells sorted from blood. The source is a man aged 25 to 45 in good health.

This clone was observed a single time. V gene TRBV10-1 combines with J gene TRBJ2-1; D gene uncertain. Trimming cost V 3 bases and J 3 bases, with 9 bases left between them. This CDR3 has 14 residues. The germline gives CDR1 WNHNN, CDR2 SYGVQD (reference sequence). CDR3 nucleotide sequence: TGCGCCAGCAGTGATCGCGGCTTCTACAATGAGCAGTTCTTC. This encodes CASSDRGFYNEQFF.

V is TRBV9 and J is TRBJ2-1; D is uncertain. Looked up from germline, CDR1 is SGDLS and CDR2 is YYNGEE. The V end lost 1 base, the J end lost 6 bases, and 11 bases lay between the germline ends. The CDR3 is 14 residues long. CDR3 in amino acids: CASSVPDGSNEQFF. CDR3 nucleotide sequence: TGTGCCAGCAGCGTACCCGACGGTAGCAATGAGCAGTTCTTC.

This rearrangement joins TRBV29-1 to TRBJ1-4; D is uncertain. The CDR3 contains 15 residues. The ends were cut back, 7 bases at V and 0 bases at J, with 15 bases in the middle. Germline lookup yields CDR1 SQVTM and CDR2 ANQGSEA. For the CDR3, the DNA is TGCAGCGCCGGTTCGTCGGAAGCAACTAATGAAAAACTGTTTTTT. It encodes CSAGSSEATNEKLFF.

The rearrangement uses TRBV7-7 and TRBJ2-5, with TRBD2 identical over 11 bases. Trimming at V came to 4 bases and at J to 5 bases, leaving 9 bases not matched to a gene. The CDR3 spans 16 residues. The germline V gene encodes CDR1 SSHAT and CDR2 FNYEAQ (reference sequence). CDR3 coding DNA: TGTGCCAGCAGCTCGGTGCTAGCGGGAGGTGGGGAGACCCAGTACTTC. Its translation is CASSSVLAGGGETQYF. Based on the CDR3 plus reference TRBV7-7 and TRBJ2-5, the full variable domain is GAGVSQSPRYKVTKRGQDVTLRCDPISSHATLYWYQQALGQGPEFLTYFNYEAQPDKSGLPSDRFSAERPEGSISTLTIQRTEQRDSAMYRCASSSVLAGGGETQYFGPGTRLLVL.

CDR3 region: CASSALGEGSYNEQFF. DNA of the CDR3: TGTGCCAGCAGTGCCCTGGGGGAGGGCTCCTACAATGAGCAGTTCTTC. V and J are TRBV6-4 and TRBJ2-1, with 7 bases that match TRBD2. V trimming: 4 bases; J trimming: 0 bases; junction bases outside the gene matches: 6. Germline CDR1 reads MRHNA; CDR2 reads SNTAGT. This CDR3 is 16 amino acids long.

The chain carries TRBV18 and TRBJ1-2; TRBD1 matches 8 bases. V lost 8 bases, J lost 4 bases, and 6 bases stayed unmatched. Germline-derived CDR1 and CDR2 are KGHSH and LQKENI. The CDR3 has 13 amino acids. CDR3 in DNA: TGTGCCAGCCATACGACAGGGGCCTATGGCTACACCTTC. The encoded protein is CASHTTGAYGYTF. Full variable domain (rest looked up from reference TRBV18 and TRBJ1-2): NAGVMQNPRHLVRRRGQEARLRCSPMKGHSHVYWYRQLPEEGLKFMVYLQKENIIDESGMPKERFSAEFPKEGPSILRIQQVVRGDSAAYFCASHTTGAYGYTFGSGTRLTVV.

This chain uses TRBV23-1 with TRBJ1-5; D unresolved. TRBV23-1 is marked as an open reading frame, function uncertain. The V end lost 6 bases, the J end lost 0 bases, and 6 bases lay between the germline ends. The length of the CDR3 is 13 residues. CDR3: CASRDDSNQPQHF. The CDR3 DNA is TGCGCCAGCAGAGACGATAGCAATCAGCCCCAGCATTTT.

As DNA, the CDR3 is TGCGCCAGCAGCCAAGCCCTATCGCTAAGCACTGAAGCTTTCTTT. This codes for CASSQALSLSTEAFF. The rearrangement joins TRBV4-1 to TRBJ1-1; no definite D call. This CDR3 is 15 amino acids long. Trimming left V 1 base short and J 4 bases short, with 13 bases between. Germline loops: CDR1 MGHRA, CDR2 YSYEKL.

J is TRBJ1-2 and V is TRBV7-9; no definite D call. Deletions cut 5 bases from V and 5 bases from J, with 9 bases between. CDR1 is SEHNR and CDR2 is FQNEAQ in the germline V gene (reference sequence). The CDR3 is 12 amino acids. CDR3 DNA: TGTGCCAGCAGCCGAGACGGGTATGGCTACACCTTC. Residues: CASSRDGYGYTF.

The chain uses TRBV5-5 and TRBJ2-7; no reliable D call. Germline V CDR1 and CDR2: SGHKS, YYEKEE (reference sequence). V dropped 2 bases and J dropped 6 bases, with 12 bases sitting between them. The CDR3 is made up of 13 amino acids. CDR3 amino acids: CASSFGLSSEQYF. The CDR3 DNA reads TGTGCCAGCAGCTTTGGCCTATCCAGCGAGCAGTACTTC.

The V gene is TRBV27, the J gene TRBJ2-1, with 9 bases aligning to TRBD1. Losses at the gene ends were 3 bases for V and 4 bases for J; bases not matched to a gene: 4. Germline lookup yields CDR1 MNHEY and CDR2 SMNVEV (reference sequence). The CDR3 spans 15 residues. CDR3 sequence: CASSLGTGLYNEQFF. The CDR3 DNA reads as TGTGCCAGCAGTTTGGGGACAGGGTTGTACAATGAGCAGTTCTTC.

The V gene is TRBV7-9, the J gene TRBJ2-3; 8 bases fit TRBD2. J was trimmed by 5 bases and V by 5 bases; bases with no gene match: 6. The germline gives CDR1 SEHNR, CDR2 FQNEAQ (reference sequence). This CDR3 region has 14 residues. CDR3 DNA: TGTGCCAGCAGCGAAGTCACTAGCGGAGATACGCAGTATTTT. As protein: CASSEVTSGDTQYF.

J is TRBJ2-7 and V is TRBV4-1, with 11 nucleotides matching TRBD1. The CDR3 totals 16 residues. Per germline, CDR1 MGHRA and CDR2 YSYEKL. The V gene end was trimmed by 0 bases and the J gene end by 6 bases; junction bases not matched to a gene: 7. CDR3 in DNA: TGCGCCAGCAGCCAAGATAGTACCGGGACAGGGGGCGAGCAGTACTTC. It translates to CASSQDSTGTGGEQYF.

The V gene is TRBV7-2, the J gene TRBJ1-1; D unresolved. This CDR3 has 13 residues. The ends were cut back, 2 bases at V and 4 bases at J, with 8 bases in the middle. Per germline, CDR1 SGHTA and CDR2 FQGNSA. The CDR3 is CASSLTLGTEAFF. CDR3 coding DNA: TGTGCCAGCAGCTTAACCCTAGGCACTGAAGCTTTCTTT. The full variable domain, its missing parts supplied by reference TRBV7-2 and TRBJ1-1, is GAGVSQSPSNKVTEKGKDVELRCDPISGHTALYWYRQSLGQGLEFLIYFQGNSAPDKSGLPSDRFSAERTGGSVSTLTIQRTQQEDSAVYLCASSLTLGTEAFFGQGTRLTVV.

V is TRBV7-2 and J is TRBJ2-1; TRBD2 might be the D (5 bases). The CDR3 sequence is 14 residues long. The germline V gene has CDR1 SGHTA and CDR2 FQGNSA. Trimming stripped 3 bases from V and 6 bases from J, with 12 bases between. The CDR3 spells CASSLVGEGNEQFF. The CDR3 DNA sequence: TGTGCCAGCAGCTTGGTAGGCGAGGGCAATGAGCAGTTCTTC.

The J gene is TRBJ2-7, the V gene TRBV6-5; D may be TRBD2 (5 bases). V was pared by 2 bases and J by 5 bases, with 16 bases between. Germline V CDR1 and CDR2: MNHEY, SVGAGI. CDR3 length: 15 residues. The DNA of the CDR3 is TGTGCCAGCAGTTACGGTCGGGGTCTGATGAACGAGCAGTACTTC. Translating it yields CASSYGRGLMNEQYF.

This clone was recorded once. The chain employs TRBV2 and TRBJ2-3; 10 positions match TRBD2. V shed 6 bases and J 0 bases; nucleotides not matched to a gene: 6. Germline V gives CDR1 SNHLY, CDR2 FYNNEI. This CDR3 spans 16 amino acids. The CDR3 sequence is CASSPRTSGSTDTQYF. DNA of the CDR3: TGTGCCAGCAGCCCGAGGACTAGCGGAAGCACAGATACGCAGTATTTT.

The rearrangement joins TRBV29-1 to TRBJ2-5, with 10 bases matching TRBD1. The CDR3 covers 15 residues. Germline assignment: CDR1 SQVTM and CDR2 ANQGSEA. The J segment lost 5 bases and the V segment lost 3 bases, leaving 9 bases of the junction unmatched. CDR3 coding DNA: TGCAGCGTTGATGGACAGGGGGTATCTATGGAGACCCAGTACTTC. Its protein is CSVDGQGVSMETQYF.

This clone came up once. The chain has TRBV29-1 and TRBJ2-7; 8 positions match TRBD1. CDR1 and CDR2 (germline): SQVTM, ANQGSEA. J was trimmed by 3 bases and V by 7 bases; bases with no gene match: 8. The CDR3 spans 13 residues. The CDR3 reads CSARDRLGYEQYF. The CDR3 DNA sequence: TGCAGCGCCCGGGACAGGTTAGGCTACGAGCAGTACTTC.

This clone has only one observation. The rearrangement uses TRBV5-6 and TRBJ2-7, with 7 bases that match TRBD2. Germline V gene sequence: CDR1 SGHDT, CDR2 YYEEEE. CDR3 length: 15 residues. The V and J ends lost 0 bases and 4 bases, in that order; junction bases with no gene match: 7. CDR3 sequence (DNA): TGTGCCAGCAGCTTGGGCGGGAGTTCGGTATACGAGCAGTACTTC. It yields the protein CASSLGGSSVYEQYF.

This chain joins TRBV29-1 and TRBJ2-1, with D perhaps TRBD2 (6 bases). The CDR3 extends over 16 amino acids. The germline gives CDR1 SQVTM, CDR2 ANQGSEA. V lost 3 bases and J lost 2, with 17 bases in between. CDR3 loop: CSVEGSWGLTYNEQFF. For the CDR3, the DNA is TGCAGCGTTGAGGGATCGTGGGGACTTACCTACAATGAGCAGTTCTTC.

CDR3 in amino acids: CASSPLGGGRGGEKLFF. The CDR3 nucleotides are TGTGCCAGCAGTCCGCTCGGGGGGGGCAGGGGAGGTGAAAAACTGTTTTTT. The chain couples TRBV27 to TRBJ1-4, with a possible D match to TRBD1 (6 bases). The germline CDR1 and CDR2 sequences are MNHEY and SMNVEV (reference sequence). The CDR3 covers 17 residues. Trimming took off 5 bases at V and 7 bases at J, with 23 bases between the two ends.

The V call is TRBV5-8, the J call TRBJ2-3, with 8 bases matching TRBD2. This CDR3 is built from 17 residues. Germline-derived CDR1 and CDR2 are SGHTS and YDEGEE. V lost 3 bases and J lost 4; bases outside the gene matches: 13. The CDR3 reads CASSSPRWTSKSDTQYF. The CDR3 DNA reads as TGTGCCAGCAGCTCCCCTCGATGGACTAGCAAATCAGATACGCAGTATTTT.

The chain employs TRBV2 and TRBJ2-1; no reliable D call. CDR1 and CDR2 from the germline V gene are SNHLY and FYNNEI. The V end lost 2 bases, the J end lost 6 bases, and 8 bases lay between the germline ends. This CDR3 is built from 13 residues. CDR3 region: CASSESKTNEQFF. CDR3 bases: TGTGCCAGCAGTGAAAGCAAGACCAATGAGCAGTTCTTC. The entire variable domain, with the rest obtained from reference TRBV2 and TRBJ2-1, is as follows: EPEVTQTPSHQVTQMGQEVILRCVPISNHLYFYWYRQILGQKVEFLVSFYNNEISEKSEIFDDQFSVERPDGSNFTLKIRSTKLEDSAMYFCASSESKTNEQFFGPGTRLTVL.

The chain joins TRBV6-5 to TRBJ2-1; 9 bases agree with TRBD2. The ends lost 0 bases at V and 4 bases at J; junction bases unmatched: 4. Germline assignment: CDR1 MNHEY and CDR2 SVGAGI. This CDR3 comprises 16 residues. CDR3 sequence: CASSYSSGSKYNEQFF. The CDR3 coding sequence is TGTGCCAGCAGTTACTCTAGCGGGAGTAAATACAATGAGCAGTTCTTC.

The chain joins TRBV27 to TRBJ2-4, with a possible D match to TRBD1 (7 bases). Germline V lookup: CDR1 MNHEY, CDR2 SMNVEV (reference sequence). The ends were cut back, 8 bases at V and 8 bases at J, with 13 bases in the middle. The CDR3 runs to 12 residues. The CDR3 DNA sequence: TGTGCCAGCGGTACCAGGGGGGACATTCAGTACTTC. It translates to CASGTRGDIQYF.

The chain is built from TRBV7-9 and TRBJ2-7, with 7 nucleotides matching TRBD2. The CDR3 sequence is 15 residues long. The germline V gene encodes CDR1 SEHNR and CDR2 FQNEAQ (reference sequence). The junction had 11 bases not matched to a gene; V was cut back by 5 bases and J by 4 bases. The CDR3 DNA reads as TGTGCCAGCAGCCTAGGGGCGGGAGAAGGATACGAGCAGTACTTC. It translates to CASSLGAGEGYEQYF.

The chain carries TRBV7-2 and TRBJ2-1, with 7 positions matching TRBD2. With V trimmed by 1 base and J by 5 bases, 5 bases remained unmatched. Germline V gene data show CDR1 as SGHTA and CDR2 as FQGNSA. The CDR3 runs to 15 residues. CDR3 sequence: CASSLVPAGNNEQFF. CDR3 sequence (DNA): TGTGCCAGCAGCTTAGTACCAGCGGGGAACAATGAGCAGTTCTTC.

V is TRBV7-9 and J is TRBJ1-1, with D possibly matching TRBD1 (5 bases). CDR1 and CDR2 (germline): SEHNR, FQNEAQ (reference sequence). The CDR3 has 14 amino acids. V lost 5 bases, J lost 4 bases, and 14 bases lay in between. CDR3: CASSRGRGGTEAFF. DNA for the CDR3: TGTGCCAGCAGCCGGGGGAGGGGAGGCACTGAAGCTTTCTTT.

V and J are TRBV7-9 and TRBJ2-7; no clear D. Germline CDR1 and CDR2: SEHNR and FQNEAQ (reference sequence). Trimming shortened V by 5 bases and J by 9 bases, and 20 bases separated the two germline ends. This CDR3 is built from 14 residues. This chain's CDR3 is CASSAPTPGVRQYF. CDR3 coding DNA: TGTGCCAGCAGCGCTCCCACCCCGGGCGTGCGGCAGTACTTC.

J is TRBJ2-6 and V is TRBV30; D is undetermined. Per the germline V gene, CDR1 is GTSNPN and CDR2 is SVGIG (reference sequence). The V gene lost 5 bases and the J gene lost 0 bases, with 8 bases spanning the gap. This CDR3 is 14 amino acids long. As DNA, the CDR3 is TGTGCCTGGTACCGTAGCTCTGGGGCCAACGTCCTGACTTTC. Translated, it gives CAWYRSSGANVLTF. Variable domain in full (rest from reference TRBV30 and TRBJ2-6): SQTIHQWPATLVQPVGSPLSLECTVEGTSNPNLYWYRQAAGRGLQLLFYSVGIGQISSEVPQNLSASRPQDRQFILSSKKLLLSDSGFYLCAWYRSSGANVLTFGAGSRLTVL.

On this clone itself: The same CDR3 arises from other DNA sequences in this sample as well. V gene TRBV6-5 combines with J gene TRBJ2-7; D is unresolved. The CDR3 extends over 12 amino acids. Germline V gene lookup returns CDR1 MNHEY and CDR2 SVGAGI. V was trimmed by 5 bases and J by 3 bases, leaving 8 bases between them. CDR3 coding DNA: TGTGCCAGCAGTGGCCCCGGCTACGAGCAGTACTTC. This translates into CASSGPGYEQYF.